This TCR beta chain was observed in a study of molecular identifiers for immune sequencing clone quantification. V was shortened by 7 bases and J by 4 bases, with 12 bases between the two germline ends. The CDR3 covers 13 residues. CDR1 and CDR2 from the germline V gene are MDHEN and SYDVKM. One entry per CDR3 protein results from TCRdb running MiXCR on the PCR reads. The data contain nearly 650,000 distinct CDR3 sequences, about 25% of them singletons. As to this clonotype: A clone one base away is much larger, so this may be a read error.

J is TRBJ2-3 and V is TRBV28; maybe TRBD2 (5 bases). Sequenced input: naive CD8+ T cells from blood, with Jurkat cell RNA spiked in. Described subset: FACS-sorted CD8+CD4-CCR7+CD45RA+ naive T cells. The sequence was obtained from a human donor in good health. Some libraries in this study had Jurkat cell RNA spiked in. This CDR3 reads CASTGPEADTQYF. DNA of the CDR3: TGTGCCAGCACCGGTCCGGAGGCAGATACGCAGTATTTT. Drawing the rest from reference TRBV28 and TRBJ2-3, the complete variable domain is DVKVTQSSRYLVKRTGEKVFLECVQDMDHENMFWYRQDPGLGLRLIYFSYDVKMKEKGDIPEGYSVSREKKERFSLILESASTNQTSMYLCASTGPEADTQYFGPGTRLTVL.